This T cell receptor beta chain was observed in a study of shared clonotypes between healthy human individuals. The table came from immunoSEQ multiplex PCR; TCRdb's copy has only in-frame clones and leaves some out. The sample holds about 2,500,000 clones, around nine tenths seen once. Germline CDR1 reads MNHNS; CDR2 reads SASEGT. The CDR3 is 14 amino acids. Trimming took off 4 bases at V and 6 bases at J, with 16 bases between the two ends. This chain joins TRBV6-1 and TRBJ2-7; D may be TRBD1 (6 bases). This receptor was taken from a young man in good health. The sample taken for sequencing was naive CD4+ T cells sorted from blood. Subset: CD45RA+ positively selected. As DNA, the CDR3 is TGTGCCAGCAGTGCGACAGGTTTCTCTCTCGAGCAGTACTTC. It codes for CASSATGFSLEQYF.